These 6 T cell receptor beta chains were all obtained from the same sample, sequenced in a study of blood T cell repertoires in COVID-19. The protocol was immunoSEQ multiplex PCR, while the TCRdb copy is restricted to in-frame clones and leaves out a portion. The table records approximately 280,000 clones, around 83% of them present only once. The sequenced sample was PBMCs or T cells enriched from blood (not recorded which). These TCRs come from a man aged 40-55 years who had been exposed to COVID-19.

V and J are TRBV10-3 and TRBJ2-3; D gene unclear. This CDR3 is 11 amino acids long. Trimming removed 6 bases from V and 2 bases from J, with 3 bases in between. Germline V gene data show CDR1 as ENHRY and CDR2 as SYGVKD. CDR3 sequence reads: CAISLTDTQYF. CDR3 coding DNA: TGTGCCATCAGCCTCACAGATACGCAGTATTTT.

The gene calls are TRBV4-1 and TRBJ1-3; D gene ambiguous. The CDR3 has 14 amino acids. V was clipped by 3 bases and J by 1 base, with 7 bases between them. Germline loops: CDR1 MGHRA, CDR2 YSYEKL. CDR3 nucleotides: TGCGCCAGCAGCCAGCCCCTATCTGGAAACACCATATATTTT. Encoded protein: CASSQPLSGNTIYF.

J is TRBJ2-1 and V is TRBV5-5; TRBD2 aligns across 13 bases. Germline V gene sequence: CDR1 SGHKS, CDR2 YYEKEE (reference sequence). V dropped 4 bases and J dropped 9; count of bases not matched to a gene: 16. The CDR3 length is 18 residues. The CDR3 here is CASSPLTSGLAGRGEQFF. The CDR3 DNA sequence: TGTGCCAGCAGCCCACTAACCTCGGGACTAGCGGGACGGGGTGAGCAGTTCTTC.

The chain is built from TRBV7-2 and TRBJ2-7, with a tentative D call TRBD1 (5 bases). V shed 2 bases and J shed 3 bases, with 20 bases lying between them. In germline, CDR1 is SGHTA, CDR2 FQGNSA. The CDR3 extends over 17 amino acids. The CDR3 DNA reads as TGTGCCAGCAGCTTATATAGGACCCTCCAGGGTGGCTACGAGCAGTACTTC. It is translated as CASSLYRTLQGGYEQYF.

The chain uses TRBV3-1 (or the pseudogene TRBV3-2) and TRBJ2-3; 8 bases fit TRBD2. V was pared by 6 bases and J by 7 bases, with 9 bases of the junction left unmatched. The CDR3 has 14 residues. Germline CDR1 reads LGHDT; CDR2 reads YNNKEL (reference sequence). This CDR3 reads CASRLAEGGNTQYF. In DNA form, the CDR3 reads TGTGCCAGCAGACTAGCGGAGGGAGGAAATACGCAGTATTTT.

Note on this clone: A read error may account for a junction end that differs from germline. This sequence joins TRBV4-1 and TRBJ1-5; D is possibly TRBD1 (6 bases). The germline CDR1 and CDR2 sequences are MGHRA and YSYEKL. The CDR3 length is 15 residues. CDR3 loop: CASNQRGGLNQPQHF. The CDR3 DNA reads TGCGCCAGCAACCAACGGGGGGGGCTCAATCAGCCCCAGCATTTT.